The next 18 T cell receptor beta chains were all read from a single sample in a study of T cell clonality in common variable immunodeficiency. Here immunoSEQ multiplex PCR was the method, and the copy in TCRdb shows in-frame clones only, minus some. In total the sample includes under 50,000 clones, none of them seen once. The material sequenced was peripheral blood mononuclear cells. The source of these receptors is a person aged 18 to 69 in good health.

This clone appeared many times. The CDR3 extends 3 residues past the end of the read, so its final part is completed from the germline J gene. This chain joins TRBV6-2 or TRBV6-3 and TRBJ1-1; TRBD1 might be the D (6 bases). The CDR3 consists of 13 residues. In germline, CDR1 is MNHEY, CDR2 SVGEGT. The sequenced CDR3 bases are TGTGCCAGCAGTTACAGTGGACAGCGAGAA. Its protein is CASSYSGQRE. In full, the CDR3 reads CASSYSGQREAFF.

This clone was counted at least ten times. The read halts 3 residues ahead of the CDR3 end, with the missing end drawn from the germline J gene. The rearrangement joins TRBV6-2 or TRBV6-3 to TRBJ1-2, with 9 bases matching TRBD1. Germline assignment: CDR1 MNHEY and CDR2 SVGEGT. The CDR3 totals 13 residues. This CDR3 reads CASSQQGANGYTF. Incomplete CDR3 DNA: TGTGCCAGCAGTCAACAGGGGGCGAACGGC.

The table lists this clone with many counts. The sequenced fragment ends 3 residues before the CDR3 boundary, so the rest is inferred from the germline J gene. The chain has TRBV4-2 and TRBJ1-5; the D gene is possibly TRBD1 (6 bases). The CDR3 is 16 residues long. The germline CDR1 and CDR2 sequences are LGHNA and YNFKEQ. V was shortened by 4 bases and J by 1 base, with 14 bases between the two germline ends. CDR3 DNA, as far as it was read: TGTGCCAGCAGCCCAGAAGGGGGAAGCAGCAATCAGCCC. Translation gives CASSPEGGSSNQP. The full-length CDR3 reads as CASSPEGGSSNQPQHF.

There are many counts of this clone. Incomplete CDR3 DNA: TGTGCCAGCAGCTTAAACTCGGGGGGGGAG. Translated: CASSLNSGGE. From start to end, the CDR3 is CASSLNSGGELFF. J is TRBJ2-2 and V is TRBV7-2; tentatively, D is TRBD2 (5 bases). From the germline J gene comes the end of the CDR3, since the read stops 3 residues before it. V was trimmed by 2 bases and J by 8 bases, leaving 9 bases between them. Per the germline V gene, CDR1 is SGHTA and CDR2 is FQGNSA. This CDR3 contains 13 residues.

This clone was observed at least ten times. The read ends 3 residues early relative to the CDR3; the germline J gene fills the gap. The rearrangement uses TRBV2 and TRBJ2-4; 7 positions match TRBD2. This CDR3 has 15 residues. Germline values: CDR1 SNHLY, CDR2 FYNNEI. The part of the CDR3 DNA that was read is TGTGCCAGCAGTGAATACGCGGGGGATAATCAGCCT. Its translation: CASSEYAGDNQP. The CDR3, in full, reads CASSEYAGDNQPQYF.

This clone has a count of ten or more. The read comes to an end 3 residues before the CDR3 does, leaving the germline J gene to fill in the end. This chain joins TRBV28 and TRBJ2-1; 15 bases are a match to TRBD2. This CDR3 has 16 amino acids. The trim removed 5 bases at V and 4 bases at J, leaving 3 bases unmatched. Germline CDR1 reads MDHEN; CDR2 reads SYDVKM. The CDR3 bases that were read are TGTGCCAGCAGTAAGGGACTAGCGGGGGGTTACAATGAG. Residues: CASSKGLAGGYNE. The whole CDR3 is CASSKGLAGGYNEQFF.

This clone was counted at least ten times. With the read ending 3 residues before the CDR3 end, the germline J gene is used to fill in that end. The V call is TRBV20-1, the J call TRBJ2-2, with 11 bases identical to TRBD2. CDR3 length equals 17 residues. Germline V gene data show CDR1 as DFQATT and CDR2 as SNEGSKA (reference sequence). Trimming removed 4 bases from V and 3 bases from J; junction bases left unmatched: 10. Incomplete CDR3 DNA: TGCAGTGCTATGGGTAGCGGGGGGGCAATTCACACCGGGGAG. It codes for CSAMGSGGAIHTGE. The whole CDR3 protein is CSAMGSGGAIHTGELFF.

Concerning this clone itself: The read comes to an end 3 residues before the CDR3 does, leaving the germline J gene to fill in the end. This sequence joins TRBV6-2 or TRBV6-3 and TRBJ1-2; perhaps TRBD1 as D (5 bases). The CDR3 loop spans 15 amino acids. Germline assignment: CDR1 MNHEY and CDR2 SVGEGT. The CDR3 bases that were read are TGTGCCAGCAGTTACTCCGGGACTAGCTCCTACGAC. Encoded protein: CASSYSGTSSYD. The whole CDR3 sequence reads CASSYSGTSSYDYTF.

This clone was found many times. The sequence runs out 3 residues before the end of the CDR3; the remainder is reconstructed from the germline J gene. The rearrangement uses TRBV5-1 and TRBJ2-7; D might be TRBD1 (7 bases). V was trimmed by 2 bases and J by 4 bases, leaving 16 bases between them. Germline values: CDR1 SGHRS, CDR2 YFSETQ. The CDR3 consists of 15 residues. This chain's CDR3 is CASSLGGTAVYEQYF. Incomplete CDR3 DNA: TGCGCCAGCAGCTTAGGAGGGACAGCCGTTTACGAG.

This clone has at least ten counts. The read stops 3 residues short of the end of the CDR3; the missing end is completed from the germline J gene. The J gene is TRBJ2-3, the V gene TRBV6-2 or TRBV6-3; 10 positions match TRBD2. The CDR3 consists of 14 residues. CDR1 is MNHEY and CDR2 is SVGEGT in the germline V gene. Trimming took 6 bases from V and 3 from J; bases not matched to a gene: 3. The sequenced part of the CDR3 DNA is TGTGCCAGCAGCCGAGCGGGAGGGACAGATACG. Translating gives CASSRAGGTDT. The entire CDR3 sequence reads CASSRAGGTDTQYF.

This clone was seen repeatedly, ten times or more. The read gets to within 3 residues of the CDR3 end, and the germline J gene fills in the rest. The gene calls are TRBV18 and TRBJ2-7, with 9 bases matching TRBD1. The CDR3 runs 14 residues. CDR1 is KGHSH, CDR2 LQKENI, per germline. J gave up 5 bases and V 10 bases, and 12 bases lay outside the gene matches. The CDR3 spells CATSPQGAQNEQYF. The part of the CDR3 DNA that was read is TGTGCCACCAGCCCACAGGGGGCTCAGAACGAG.

The sample holds many counts of this clone. Read coverage stops 3 residues before the CDR3 terminus; the germline J gene supplies the remainder. The chain joins TRBV20-1 to TRBJ1-1; possible D gene TRBD1, 5 bases. Germline V lookup: CDR1 DFQATT, CDR2 SNEGSKA (reference sequence). This CDR3 comprises 14 residues. Trimming removed 8 bases at V and 0 bases at J, with 16 bases between. The CDR3 sequence: CSSAGINLNTEAFF. Partial CDR3 DNA: TGCAGTTCAGCAGGGATTAACCTGAACACTGAA.

This clone was observed many times. The read ends 3 residues shy of where the CDR3 ends; the end is completed using the germline J gene. This sequence joins TRBV13 and TRBJ1-6; TRBD1 agrees at 11 bases. V shed 4 bases and J 8 bases; nucleotides not matched to a gene: 10. Germline V gives CDR1 PRHDT, CDR2 FYEKMQ (reference sequence). The length of the CDR3 is 17 residues. CDR3 sequence reads: CASSSKAGTGGDSPLHF. CDR3 bases read: TGTGCCAGCAGCTCTAAAGCCGGGACAGGGGGGGATTCACCC.

In this sample, this clone turned up many times. The CDR3 goes on 3 residues after the read ends, and that part is filled in from the germline J gene. The chain has TRBV29-1 and TRBJ1-2; 9 nucleotides line up with TRBD1. This CDR3 spans 13 amino acids. Germline values: CDR1 SQVTM, CDR2 ANQGSEA. Unmatched junction bases numbered 5, after V lost 5 bases and J lost 4 bases. CDR3 sequence: CSVYRDRVYGYTF. CDR3 DNA, as far as it was read: TGCAGCGTTTATCGGGACAGGGTCTATGGC. Complete variable domain (other parts from reference TRBV29-1 and TRBJ1-2): SAVISQKPSRDICQRGTSLTIQCQVDSQVTMMFWYRQQPGQSLTLIATANQGSEATYESGFVIDKFPISRPNLTFSTLTVSNMSPEDSSIYLCSVYRDRVYGYTFGSGTRLTVV.

This clone was found many times. Read sequence stops 3 residues before the CDR3 end, and the germline J gene provides the missing end. The rearrangement links TRBV29-1 to TRBJ1-1; 8 bases are shared with TRBD1. The trim removed 7 bases at V and 1 base at J, leaving 5 bases unmatched. This CDR3 spans 13 amino acids. Germline lookup yields CDR1 SQVTM and CDR2 ANQGSEA. The sequenced part of the CDR3 DNA is TGCAGCGCCGGACAGGGTAGGAACACTGAA. Amino acid sequence: CSAGQGRNTE. The full CDR3 reads CSAGQGRNTEAFF.

As regards this clone: The sequence runs out 3 residues before the end of the CDR3; the remainder is reconstructed from the germline J gene. The V and J genes are TRBV2 and TRBJ1-5; 7 positions agree with TRBD1. Germline V lookup: CDR1 SNHLY, CDR2 FYNNEI. This CDR3 contains 18 residues. V lost 1 base to trimming and J lost 0 bases; unmatched junction nucleotides: 9. The CDR3 is CASSEVWTGFYSNQPQHF. The sequenced CDR3 bases are TGTGCCAGCAGTGAAGTCTGGACAGGTTTCTATAGCAATCAGCCC.

This clone appeared many times. The read gets to within 3 residues of the CDR3 end, and the germline J gene fills in the rest. The rearrangement joins TRBV9 to TRBJ1-3; TRBD1 aligns across 7 bases. V trimming: 0 bases; J trimming: 0 bases; junction bases outside the gene matches: 3. Germline assignment: CDR1 SGDLS and CDR2 YYNGEE. There are 16 residues in the CDR3. The CDR3 DNA, read in part, is TGTGCCAGCAGCGTAGGGGACAGCGACTCTGGAAACACC. This codes for CASSVGDSDSGNT. The CDR3 in its entirety is CASSVGDSDSGNTIYF.

This clone was picked up many times. The read terminates 3 residues ahead of where the CDR3 ends, so the germline J gene completes it. The chain combines TRBV20-1 with TRBJ2-3, with 7 nucleotides matching TRBD1. This CDR3 is 15 amino acids long. CDR1 is DFQATT and CDR2 is SNEGSKA in the germline V gene (reference sequence). CDR3 protein: CSASGGQLGQETQYF. Partial CDR3 DNA: TGCAGTGCTAGTGGGGGACAGTTAGGACAAGAGACG.